The clone carrying this TCR beta chain was counted a few times. Its antigen is undetermined. Sequence at one end of the junction differs from germline and may be a read error. The data are from a study of blood T cells in healthy people across ages. The study, taken as a whole, reports: Changes in expanded clonotypes were possibly confounded, as the CMV status of donors was unknown.

Isolation recovered at least 7 million PBMCs from every sample. With a J-beta primer mix and a sample-barcoded 5' primer, a second PCR ran about 7 to 11 cycles. TCRdb itself ran the 5' RACE reads through MiXCR, one entry per CDR3 protein. The sample carries roughly 1,300,000 distinct CDR3 sequences, approximately 63% recorded once. The CDR3 is 17 residues long. The germline V gene encodes CDR1 SGHVS and CDR2 FNYEAQ. This clonotype was obtained from a young man in good health. The sample comprised blood. The chain couples TRBV7-6 to TRBJ1-6; unclear D gene. DNA of the CDR3: TGTGTCAGCAGTTCCGGGCCCTTGAGCTCCTATAATTCACCCCTCCACTTT. Translating it yields CVSSSGPLSSYNSPLHF.